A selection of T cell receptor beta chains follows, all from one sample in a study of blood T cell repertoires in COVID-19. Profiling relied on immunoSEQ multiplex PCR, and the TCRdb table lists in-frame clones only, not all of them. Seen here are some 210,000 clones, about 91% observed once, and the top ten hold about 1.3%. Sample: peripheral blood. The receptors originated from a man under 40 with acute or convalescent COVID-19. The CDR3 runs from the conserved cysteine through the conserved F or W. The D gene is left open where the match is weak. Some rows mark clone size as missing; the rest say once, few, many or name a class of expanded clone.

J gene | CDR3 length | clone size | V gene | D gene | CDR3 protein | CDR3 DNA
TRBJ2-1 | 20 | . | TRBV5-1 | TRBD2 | CASSLGLAGVSLSSYNEQFF | TGCGCCAGCAGCCTGGGACTAGCGGGGGTCTCTCTTAGCTCCTACAATGAGCAGTTCTTC
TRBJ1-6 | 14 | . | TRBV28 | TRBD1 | CASRRRDSRSPLHF | TGTGCCAGCAGACGGCGGGACAGTCGATCACCCCTCCACTTT
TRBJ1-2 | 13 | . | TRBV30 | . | CAWSRTDNGGYTF | TGTGCCTGGAGCCGTACGGACAATGGGGGCTACACCTTC
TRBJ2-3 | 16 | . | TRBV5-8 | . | CASSLAVGGPTDTQYF | TGTGCCAGCAGCTTGGCGGTAGGGGGTCCGACAGATACGCAGTATTTT
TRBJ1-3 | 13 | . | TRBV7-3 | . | CASSVSTQGTIYF | TGTGCCAGCAGCGTGTCCACTCAGGGCACCATATATTTT
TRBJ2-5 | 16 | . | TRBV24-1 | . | CATSDFSRGSQETQYF | TGTGCCACCAGTGATTTTAGTAGGGGGTCTCAAGAGACCCAGTACTTC
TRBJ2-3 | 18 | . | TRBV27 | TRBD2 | CASSSRPPPRGATDTQYF | TGTGCCAGCAGTTCCCGCCCCCCGCCGCGGGGGGCCACAGATACGCAGTATTTT
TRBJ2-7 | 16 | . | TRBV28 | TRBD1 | CASSPPLGQGAYEQYF | TGTGCCAGCAGCCCCCCTCTCGGACAGGGGGCCTACGAGCAGTACTTC
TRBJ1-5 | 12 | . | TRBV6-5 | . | CASSYAGQPQHF | TGTGCCAGCAGTTATGCGGGTCAGCCCCAGCATTTT
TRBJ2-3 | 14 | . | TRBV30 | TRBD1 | CAWSPWTGPDTQYF | TGTGCCTGGAGTCCCTGGACAGGCCCAGATACGCAGTATTTT
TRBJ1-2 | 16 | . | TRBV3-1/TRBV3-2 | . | CASSLHKIQRNYGYTF | TGTGCCAGCAGCCTTCATAAAATTCAGCGAAACTATGGCTACACCTTC
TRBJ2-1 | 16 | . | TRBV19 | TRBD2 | CASSISGRAYYNEQFF | TGTGCCAGTAGTATTTCGGGGAGGGCATATTACAATGAGCAGTTCTTC
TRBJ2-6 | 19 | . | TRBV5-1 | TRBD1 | CASSLAYRDRGPGANVLTF | TGCGCCAGCAGCTTGGCCTATAGGGACAGGGGGCCTGGGGCCAACGTCCTGACTTTC
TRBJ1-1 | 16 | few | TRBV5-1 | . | CASSPTGGAGDTEAFF | TGCGCCAGCAGCCCCACGGGGGGGGCGGGAGACACTGAAGCTTTCTTT
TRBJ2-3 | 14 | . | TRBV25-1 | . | CASSLWEAADTQYF | TGTGCCAGCAGTTTGTGGGAGGCTGCAGATACGCAGTATTTT
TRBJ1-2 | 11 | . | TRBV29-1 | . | CSVADRSGYTF | TGCAGCGTTGCTGACAGATCTGGCTACACCTTC
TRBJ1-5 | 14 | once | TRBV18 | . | CASSPRQGGQPQHF | TGTGCCAGCTCACCAAGGCAGGGAGGCCAGCCCCAGCATTTT
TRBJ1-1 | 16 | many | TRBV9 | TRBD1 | CASSVGTGALNTEAFF | TGTGCCAGCAGCGTGGGGACAGGTGCTTTGAACACTGAAGCTTTCTTT
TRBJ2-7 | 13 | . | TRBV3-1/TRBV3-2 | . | CASSQGLALEQYF | TGTGCCAGCAGCCAAGGGCTAGCCCTCGAGCAGTACTTC
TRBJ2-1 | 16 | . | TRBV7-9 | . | CASSLVVGPGVNEQFF | TGTGCCAGCAGCTTAGTCGTCGGGCCAGGGGTAAATGAGCAGTTCTTC
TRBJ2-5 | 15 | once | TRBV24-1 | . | CATSQTEMQQETQYF | TGTGCCACCAGTCAGACTGAGATGCAGCAAGAGACCCAGTACTTC
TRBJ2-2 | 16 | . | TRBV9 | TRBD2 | CASSVERTSFTGELFF | TGTGCCAGCAGCGTAGAGAGGACTAGCTTCACCGGGGAGCTGTTTTTT
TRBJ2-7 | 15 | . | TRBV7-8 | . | CASRRNRQGYHEQYF | TGTGCCAGCAGACGCAATAGGCAGGGATACCACGAGCAGTACTTC
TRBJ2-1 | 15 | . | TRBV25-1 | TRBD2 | CASSDSLAGINEQFF | TGTGCCAGCAGTGATTCACTAGCGGGGATCAATGAGCAGTTCTTC
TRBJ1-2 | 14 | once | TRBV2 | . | CASSEGRDYYGYTF | TGTGCCAGCAGTGAAGGAAGGGACTACTATGGCTACACCTTC
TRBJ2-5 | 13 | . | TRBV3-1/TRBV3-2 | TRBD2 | CASSQMTAGGQYF | TGTGCCAGCAGCCAAATGACAGCGGGGGGGCAGTACTTC
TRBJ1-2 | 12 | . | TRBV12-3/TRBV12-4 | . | CASSLRVHGYTF | TGTGCCAGCAGTCTCAGGGTACATGGCTACACCTTC
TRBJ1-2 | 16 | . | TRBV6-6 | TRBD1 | CASSHVGQGALYGYTF | TGTGCCAGCAGTCATGTGGGACAGGGGGCTCTCTATGGCTACACCTTC
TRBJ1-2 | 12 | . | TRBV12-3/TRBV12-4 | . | CASSRPEGGYTF | TGTGCCAGCAGTAGGCCCGAGGGTGGCTACACCTTC
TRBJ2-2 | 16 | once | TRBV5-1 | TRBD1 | CASSLMGQGNTGELFF | TGCGCCAGCAGCCTAATGGGACAGGGGAACACCGGGGAGCTGTTTTTT
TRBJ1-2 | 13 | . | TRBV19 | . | CASSYAPDYGYTF | TGTGCCAGTAGTTACGCCCCAGACTATGGCTACACCTTC
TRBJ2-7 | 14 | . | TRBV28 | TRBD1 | CASSRDRVTSEQYF | TGTGCCAGCAGTCGGGACAGGGTAACTTCCGAGCAGTACTTC
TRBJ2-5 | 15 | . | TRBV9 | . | CASSVAGGLRETQYF | TGTGCCAGCAGCGTAGCAGGGGGGCTGAGAGAGACCCAGTACTTC
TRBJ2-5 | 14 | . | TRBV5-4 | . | CASSLERAQETQYF | TGTGCCAGCAGCTTAGAGAGGGCCCAAGAGACCCAGTACTTC
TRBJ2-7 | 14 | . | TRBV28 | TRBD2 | CASNRGGTAGEQYF | TGTGCCAGCAATCGGGGAGGGACGGCAGGCGAGCAGTACTTC
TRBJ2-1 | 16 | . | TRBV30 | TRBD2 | CAWSVIAGSLYNEQFF | TGTGCCTGGAGCGTCATAGCGGGATCCCTATACAATGAGCAGTTCTTC
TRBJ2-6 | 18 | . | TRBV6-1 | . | CASSEYGAKGSGANVLTF | TGTGCCAGCAGTGAATACGGAGCCAAAGGATCTGGGGCCAACGTCCTGACTTTC
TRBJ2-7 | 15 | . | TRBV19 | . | CASSIDLGVSYEQYF | TGTGCCAGTAGTATAGATCTCGGTGTTTCCTACGAGCAGTACTTC
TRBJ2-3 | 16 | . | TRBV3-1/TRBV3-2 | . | CASSPVGSLDTDTQYF | TGTGCCAGCAGCCCCGTCGGGTCCCTGGACACAGATACGCAGTATTTT
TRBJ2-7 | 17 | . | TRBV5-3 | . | CARSLSIILGNSYEQYF | TGTGCCAGAAGCTTGAGTATCATTTTGGGCAACTCCTACGAGCAGTACTTC